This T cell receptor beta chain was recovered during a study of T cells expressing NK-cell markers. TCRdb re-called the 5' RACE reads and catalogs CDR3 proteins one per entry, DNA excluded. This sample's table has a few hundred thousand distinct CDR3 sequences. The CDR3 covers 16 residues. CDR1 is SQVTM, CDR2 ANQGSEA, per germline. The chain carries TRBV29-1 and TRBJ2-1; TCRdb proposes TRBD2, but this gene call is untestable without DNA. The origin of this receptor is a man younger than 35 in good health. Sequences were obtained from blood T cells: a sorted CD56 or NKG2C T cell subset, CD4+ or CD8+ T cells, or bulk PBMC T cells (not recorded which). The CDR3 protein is CSAERLTSGSAGEQFF.